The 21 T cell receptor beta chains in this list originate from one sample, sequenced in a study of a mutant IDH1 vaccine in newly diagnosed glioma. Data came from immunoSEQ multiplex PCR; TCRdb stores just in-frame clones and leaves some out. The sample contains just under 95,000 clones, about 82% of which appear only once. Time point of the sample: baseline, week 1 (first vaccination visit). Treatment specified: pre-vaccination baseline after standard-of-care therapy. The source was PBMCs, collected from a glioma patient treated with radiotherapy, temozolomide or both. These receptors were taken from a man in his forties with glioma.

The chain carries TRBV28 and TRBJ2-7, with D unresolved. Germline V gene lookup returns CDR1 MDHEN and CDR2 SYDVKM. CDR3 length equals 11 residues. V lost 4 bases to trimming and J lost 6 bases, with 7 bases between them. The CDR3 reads CASSSYPEQYF. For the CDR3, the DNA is TGTGCCAGCAGTTCTTATCCCGAGCAGTACTTC.

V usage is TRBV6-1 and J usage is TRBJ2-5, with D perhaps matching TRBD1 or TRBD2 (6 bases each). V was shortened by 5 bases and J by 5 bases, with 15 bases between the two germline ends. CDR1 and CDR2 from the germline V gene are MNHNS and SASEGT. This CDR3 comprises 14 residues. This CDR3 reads CASSSTGRQETQYF. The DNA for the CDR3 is TGTGCCAGCAGTTCAACAGGGAGGCAGGAGACCCAGTACTTC.

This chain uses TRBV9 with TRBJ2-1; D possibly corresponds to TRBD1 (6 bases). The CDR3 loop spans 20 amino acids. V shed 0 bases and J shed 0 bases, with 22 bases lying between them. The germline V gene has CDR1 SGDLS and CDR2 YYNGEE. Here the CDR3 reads CASSVAGTLGPKSSYNEQFF. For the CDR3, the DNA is TGTGCCAGCAGCGTAGCCGGGACACTAGGACCAAAAAGCTCCTACAATGAGCAGTTCTTC.

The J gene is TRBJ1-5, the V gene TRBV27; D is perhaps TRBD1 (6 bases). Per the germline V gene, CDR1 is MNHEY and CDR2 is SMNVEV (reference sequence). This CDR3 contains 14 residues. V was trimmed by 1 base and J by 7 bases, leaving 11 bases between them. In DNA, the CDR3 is TGTGCCAGCAGTTTATTCAGGGGAGGACAGCCCCAGCATTTT. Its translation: CASSLFRGGQPQHF.

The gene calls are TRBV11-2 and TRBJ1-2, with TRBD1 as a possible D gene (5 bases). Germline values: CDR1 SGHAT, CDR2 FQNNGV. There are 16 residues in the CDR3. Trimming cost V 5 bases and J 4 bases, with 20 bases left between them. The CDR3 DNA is TGTGCCAGCAGCCGGGGGTCTCCTGGAAATTTCTATGGCTACACCTTC. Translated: CASSRGSPGNFYGYTF.

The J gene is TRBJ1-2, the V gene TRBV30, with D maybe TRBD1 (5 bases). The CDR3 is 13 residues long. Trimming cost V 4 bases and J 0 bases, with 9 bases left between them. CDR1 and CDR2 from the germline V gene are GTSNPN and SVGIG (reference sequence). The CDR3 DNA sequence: TGTGCCTGGATTAAACAGGCTAACTATGGCTACACCTTC. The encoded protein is CAWIKQANYGYTF.

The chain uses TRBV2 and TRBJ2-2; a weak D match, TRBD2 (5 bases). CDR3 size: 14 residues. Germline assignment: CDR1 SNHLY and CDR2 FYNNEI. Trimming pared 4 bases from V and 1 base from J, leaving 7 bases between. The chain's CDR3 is CASSAGMNTGELFF. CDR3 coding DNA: TGTGCCAGCAGTGCGGGAATGAACACCGGGGAGCTGTTTTTT. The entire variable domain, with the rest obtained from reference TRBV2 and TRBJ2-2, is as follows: EPEVTQTPSHQVTQMGQEVILRCVPISNHLYFYWYRQILGQKVEFLVSFYNNEISEKSEIFDDQFSVERPDGSNFTLKIRSTKLEDSAMYFCASSAGMNTGELFFGEGSRLTVL.

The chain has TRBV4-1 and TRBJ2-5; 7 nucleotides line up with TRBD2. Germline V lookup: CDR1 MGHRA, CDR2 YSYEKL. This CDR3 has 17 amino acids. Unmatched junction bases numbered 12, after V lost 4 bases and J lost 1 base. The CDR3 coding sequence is TGCGCCAGCAGCCCGGAAGAAGGGACTATCTTCCAAGAGACCCAGTACTTC. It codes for CASSPEEGTIFQETQYF.

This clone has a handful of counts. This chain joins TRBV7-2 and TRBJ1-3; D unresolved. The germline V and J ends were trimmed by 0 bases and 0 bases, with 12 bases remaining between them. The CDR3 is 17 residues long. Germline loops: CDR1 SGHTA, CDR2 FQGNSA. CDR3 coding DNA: TGTGCCAGCAGCTTAGCGGCAGGCTATACCTCTGGAAACACCATATATTTT. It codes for CASSLAAGYTSGNTIYF.

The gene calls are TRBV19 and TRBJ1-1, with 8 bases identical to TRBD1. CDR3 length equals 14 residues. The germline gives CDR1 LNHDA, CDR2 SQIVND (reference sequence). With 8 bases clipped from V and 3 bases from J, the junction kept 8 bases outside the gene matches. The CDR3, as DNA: TGTGCCAGTTCGACCCAGGGGGCGGACACTGAAGCTTTCTTT. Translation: CASSTQGADTEAFF.

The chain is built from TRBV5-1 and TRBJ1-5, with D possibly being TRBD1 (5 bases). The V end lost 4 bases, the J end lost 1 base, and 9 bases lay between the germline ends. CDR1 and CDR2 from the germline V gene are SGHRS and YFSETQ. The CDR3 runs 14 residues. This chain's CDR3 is CASSRGDSNQPQHF. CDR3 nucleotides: TGCGCCAGCAGCAGGGGCGACAGCAATCAGCCCCAGCATTTT.

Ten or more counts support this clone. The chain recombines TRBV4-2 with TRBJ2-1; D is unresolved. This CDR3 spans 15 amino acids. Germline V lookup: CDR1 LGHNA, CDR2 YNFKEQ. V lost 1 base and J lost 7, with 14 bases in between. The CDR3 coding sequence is TGTGCCAGCAGCCAAGCCCGAGACCCGAGGAATGAGCAGTTCTTC. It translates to CASSQARDPRNEQFF.

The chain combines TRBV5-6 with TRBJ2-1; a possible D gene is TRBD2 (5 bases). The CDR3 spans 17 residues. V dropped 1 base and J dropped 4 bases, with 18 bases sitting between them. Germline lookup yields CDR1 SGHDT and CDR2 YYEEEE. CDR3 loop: CASSLFALDRTYNEQFF. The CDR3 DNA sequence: TGTGCCAGCAGCTTGTTCGCCCTCGATCGGACTTACAATGAGCAGTTCTTC.

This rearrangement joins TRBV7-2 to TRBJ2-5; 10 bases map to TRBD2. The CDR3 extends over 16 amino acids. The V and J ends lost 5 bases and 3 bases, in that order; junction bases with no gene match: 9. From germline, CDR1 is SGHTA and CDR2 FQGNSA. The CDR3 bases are TGTGCCAGCAGCGGCCGACCTAGCGGGGGTAAAGAGACCCAGTACTTC. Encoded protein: CASSGRPSGGKETQYF.

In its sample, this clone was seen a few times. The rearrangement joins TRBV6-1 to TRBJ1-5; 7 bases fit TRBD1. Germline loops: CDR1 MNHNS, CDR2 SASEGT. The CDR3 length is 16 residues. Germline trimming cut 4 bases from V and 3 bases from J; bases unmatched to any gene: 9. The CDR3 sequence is CASSGGQLDFNQPQHF. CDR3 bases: TGTGCCAGCAGTGGGGGACAGCTCGACTTCAATCAGCCCCAGCATTTT.

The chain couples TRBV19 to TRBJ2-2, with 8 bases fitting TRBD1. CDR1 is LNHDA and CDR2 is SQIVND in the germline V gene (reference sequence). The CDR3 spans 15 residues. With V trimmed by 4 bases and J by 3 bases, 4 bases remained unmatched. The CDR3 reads CASSRDRKHTGELFF. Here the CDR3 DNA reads TGTGCCAGTAGTAGGGACAGGAAGCACACCGGGGAGCTGTTTTTT.

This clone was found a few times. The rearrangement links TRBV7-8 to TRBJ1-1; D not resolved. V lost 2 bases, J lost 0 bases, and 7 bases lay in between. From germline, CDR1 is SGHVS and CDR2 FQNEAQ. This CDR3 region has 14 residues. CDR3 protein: CASSLSEMNTEAFF. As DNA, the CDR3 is TGTGCCAGCAGCTTATCAGAGATGAACACTGAAGCTTTCTTT.

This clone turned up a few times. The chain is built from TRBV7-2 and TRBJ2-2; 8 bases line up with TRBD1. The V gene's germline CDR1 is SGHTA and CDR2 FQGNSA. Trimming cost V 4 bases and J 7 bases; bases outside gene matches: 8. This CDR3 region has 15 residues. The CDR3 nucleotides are TGTGCCAGCAGCTCGCAGGGGGCGGCGGGCGGGGAGCTGTTTTTT. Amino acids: CASSSQGAAGGELFF.

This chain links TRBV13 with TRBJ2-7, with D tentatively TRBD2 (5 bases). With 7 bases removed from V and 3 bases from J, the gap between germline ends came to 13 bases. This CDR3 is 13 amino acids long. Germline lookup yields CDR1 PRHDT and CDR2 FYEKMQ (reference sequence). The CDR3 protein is CASTHRGYYEQYF. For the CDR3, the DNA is TGTGCCAGCACCCACCGGGGTTACTACGAGCAGTACTTC.

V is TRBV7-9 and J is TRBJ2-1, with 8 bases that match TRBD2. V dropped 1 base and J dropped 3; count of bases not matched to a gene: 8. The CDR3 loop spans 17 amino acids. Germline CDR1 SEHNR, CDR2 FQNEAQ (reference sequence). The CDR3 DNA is TGTGCCAGCAGCTTAGATTTAGCGGGGAGTATCTACAATGAGCAGTTCTTC. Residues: CASSLDLAGSIYNEQFF. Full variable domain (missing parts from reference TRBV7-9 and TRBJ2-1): DTGVSQNPRHKITKRGQNVTFRCDPISEHNRLYWYRQTLGQGPEFLTYFQNEAQLEKSRLLSDRFSAERPKGSFSTLEIQRTEQGDSAMYLCASSLDLAGSIYNEQFFGPGTRLTVL.

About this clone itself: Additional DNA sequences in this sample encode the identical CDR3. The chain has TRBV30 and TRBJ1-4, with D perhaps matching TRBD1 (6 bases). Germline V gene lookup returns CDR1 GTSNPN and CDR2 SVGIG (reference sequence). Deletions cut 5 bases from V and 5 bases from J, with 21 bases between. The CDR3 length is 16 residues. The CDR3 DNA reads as TGTGCCTGGTATCGGGGGCGCGTTGGGGGAAATGAAAAACTGTTTTTT. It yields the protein CAWYRGRVGGNEKLFF.